The 3 T cell receptor beta chains below all came from one sample that was sequenced in a study of T cell repertoires in cytomegalovirus infection. TCRdb re-called the reads through MiXCR, storing one row per CDR3 protein. The sample shows 150,000 or so distinct CDR3 sequences, about a fifth of them seen only once. Antigens for these TCRs are unknown. The sequencing used CD8+ T cells from cultured PBMCs, collected from culture after CMV antigen stimulation. Receptors were obtained from a human donor in good health (CMV status not recorded). Some clones in this sample may be carry-over from other donors' samples.

This clonotype was seen more than once but under ten times. The chain is built from TRBV5-6 and TRBJ2-7; tentatively, D is TRBD2 (5 bases). The CDR3 sequence is 14 residues long. Germline lookup yields CDR1 SGHDT and CDR2 YYEEEE. V lost 6 bases to trimming and J lost 0 bases, with 13 bases between them. The CDR3 DNA reads TGTGCCAGCACGTCCGGGGTAATCTCCTACGAGCAGTACTTC. It is translated as CASTSGVISYEQYF.

The chain is built from TRBV7-9 and TRBJ1-1, with D possibly being TRBD1 (6 bases). V was clipped by 2 bases and J by 0 bases, with 10 bases between them. Per the germline V gene, CDR1 is SEHNR and CDR2 is FQNEAQ (reference sequence). The CDR3 covers 15 residues. The chain's CDR3 is CASSLSQGLNTEAFF. CDR3 in DNA: TGTGCCAGCAGCTTATCCCAGGGGCTGAACACTGAAGCTTTCTTT.

The chain carries TRBV7-9 and TRBJ1-4; no clear D gene. This CDR3 spans 17 amino acids. The germline gives CDR1 SEHNR, CDR2 FQNEAQ (reference sequence). V gave up 4 bases and J gave up 0 bases, with 15 bases separating them. Here the CDR3 reads CASSSTRTGTTNEKLFF. CDR3 DNA: TGTGCCAGCAGCTCGACAAGGACCGGGACAACTAATGAAAAACTGTTTTTT. Full variable domain (remainder filled in from reference TRBV7-9 and TRBJ1-4): DTGVSQNPRHKITKRGQNVTFRCDPISEHNRLYWYRQTLGQGPEFLTYFQNEAQLEKSRLLSDRFSAERPKGSFSTLEIQRTEQGDSAMYLCASSSTRTGTTNEKLFFGSGTQLSVL.